This T cell receptor beta chain came from a study of blood T cell repertoires in COVID-19. Profiling relied on immunoSEQ multiplex PCR, and the TCRdb table lists in-frame clones only, not all of them. The sample holds about 160,000 clones, just over 90% seen once. Trimming cost V 6 bases and J 3 bases, with 11 bases left between them. CDR3 length equals 13 residues. What was sequenced was peripheral blood. The V and J genes are TRBV12-3 or TRBV12-4 and TRBJ1-1; perhaps TRBD1 as D (6 bases). The sequence was collected from a woman aged 60-75 years with COVID-19, enrolled during active disease. The CDR3 DNA reads TGTGCCAGCAGCCGCGGACAGCACACTGAAGCTTTCTTT. This encodes CASSRGQHTEAFF.